This TCR beta chain is drawn from a study of molecular identifiers for immune sequencing clone quantification. Whole-study results and caveats: Clones above 20 RNA copies contained over 97% of effector molecules but under 1% of naive ones.

Bulk TCR libraries were made with methods that had been previously described and with listed TCR primers. TCRdb independently ran MiXCR on the PCR reads; one entry per CDR3 protein. The sample has some 65,000 distinct CDR3 sequences, 18% seen once. Germline V gene sequence: CDR1 SGHAT, CDR2 FQNNGV. The CDR3 length is 16 residues. For this clonotype: The antigen remains unidentified. A clone one base away is much larger, so this may be a read error.

V and J are TRBV11-2 and TRBJ2-1; 8 nucleotides agree with TRBD2. The sequencing input was naive CD8+ T cells from blood, with Jurkat cell RNA spiked in. Regarding subset: FACS-sorted CD8+CD4-CCR7+CD45RA+ naive T cells. This TCR derives from a human donor in good health. Some libraries in this study had Jurkat cell RNA spiked in. This chain's CDR3 is CASSLYAGGSYTEQFF. CDR3 coding DNA: TGTGCCAGCAGCTTATATGCGGGAGGTTCCTACACTGAGCAGTTCTTC.